The 25 T cell receptor beta chains presented below share a single source sample, sequenced in a study of T cells after posttransplantation cyclophosphamide. The method was immunoSEQ multiplex PCR; TCRdb's version includes in-frame clones alone and lacks a portion of them. The table lists around 15,000 clones, approximately 80% of them singletons, with about 2.8% in the top ten. Control samples came 1 year after myeloablative marrow transplants with methotrexate plus calcineurin inhibitor. The sample in question was PBMCs, obtained 441 days after allogeneic stem cell transplant with calcineurin inhibitor and methotrexate. The receptors here all came from a young adult male patient who received an allogeneic stem cell transplant from an unrelated donor, was CMV-positive, and had acute and chronic GVHD. Some T cells may trace back to the graft donor.

The table lists this clone with a count of one. This chain links TRBV10-2 with TRBJ2-7; 7 nucleotides agree with TRBD2. In germline, CDR1 is WSHSY, CDR2 SAAADI. The V segment lost 4 bases and the J segment 9 bases; nucleotides outside the gene matches: 6. This CDR3 region has 12 residues. The CDR3 DNA sequence: TGCGCCAGCAGTGGGGAGGGTACAGTGCAGTACTTC. Protein: CASSGEGTVQYF.

V usage is TRBV6-1 and J usage is TRBJ2-5; weak D call: TRBD2 (5 bases). The CDR3 covers 15 residues. V was trimmed by 7 bases and J by 2 bases, leaving 17 bases between them. Per germline, CDR1 MNHNS and CDR2 SASEGT. As DNA, the CDR3 is TGTGCCAGCACCCAGGTGAGGGTGGGGCAAGAGACCCAGTACTTC. This gives the protein CASTQVRVGQETQYF.

This clone is a singleton in its sample. The chain uses TRBV27 and TRBJ2-3, with 8 bases aligning to TRBD2. With 0 bases clipped from V and 4 bases from J, the junction kept 15 bases outside the gene matches. The germline gives CDR1 MNHEY, CDR2 SMNVEV (reference sequence). The CDR3 length is 19 residues. In DNA form, the CDR3 reads TGTGCCAGCAGTTTATCGGCCCCCCCCACTAGCGGTGTCGCAGATACGCAGTATTTT. Amino acids: CASSLSAPPTSGVADTQYF.

The V and J genes are TRBV11-2 and TRBJ1-4; TRBD1 aligns across 8 bases. This CDR3 is 16 amino acids long. J was trimmed by 7 bases and V by 5 bases; bases with no gene match: 12. Per germline, CDR1 SGHAT and CDR2 FQNNGV. The CDR3 spells CASSPPRDRMAEKLFF. CDR3 DNA: TGTGCCAGCAGCCCCCCCCGGGACAGGATGGCTGAAAAACTGTTTTTT.

This clone was observed a handful of times. The chain joins TRBV6-6 to TRBJ2-7; 10 nucleotides line up with TRBD2. J gave up 3 bases and V 6 bases, and 8 bases lay outside the gene matches. CDR1 is MNHNY and CDR2 is SVGAGI in the germline V gene (reference sequence). The CDR3 runs to 15 residues. In DNA, the CDR3 is TGTGCCAGCAGCCGACAACTAGCGGGAAACTACGAGCAGTACTTC. This gives the protein CASSRQLAGNYEQYF.

CDR3 residues: CASSLARLAIDTQYF. The CDR3 DNA is TGTGCCAGCAGCTTAGCGCGGCTAGCAATAGATACGCAGTATTTT. This rearrangement joins TRBV7-2 to TRBJ2-3, with D possibly matching TRBD2 (5 bases). CDR1 is SGHTA, CDR2 FQGNSA, per germline. V dropped 0 bases and J dropped 5 bases, with 12 bases sitting between them. This CDR3 comprises 15 residues.

This chain connects TRBV7-2 to TRBJ1-2; D not resolved. The CDR3 is made up of 14 amino acids. V was pared by 2 bases and J by 7 bases, with 14 bases between. The germline gives CDR1 SGHTA, CDR2 FQGNSA. Here the CDR3 reads CASSLPPLPGGYTF. The CDR3 nucleotides are TGTGCCAGCAGCTTACCGCCTTTACCGGGTGGCTACACCTTC.

This rearrangement joins TRBV7-2 to TRBJ1-1, with 9 bases aligning to TRBD1. Trimming at V came to 3 bases and at J to 1 base, leaving 3 bases not matched to a gene. Germline lookup yields CDR1 SGHTA and CDR2 FQGNSA. CDR3 length: 15 amino acids. The DNA of the CDR3 is TGTGCCAGCAGCTTTCAGACAGGGGGGAACACTGAAGCTTTCTTT. The encoded protein is CASSFQTGGNTEAFF.

The sample holds a few counts of this clone. This rearrangement joins TRBV19 to TRBJ2-7, with 7 positions matching TRBD2. The CDR3 consists of 11 residues. Losses at the gene ends were 8 bases for V and 7 bases for J; bases not matched to a gene: 5. The germline V gene has CDR1 LNHDA and CDR2 SQIVND (reference sequence). In DNA, the CDR3 is TGTGCCAGTTCTTGGCGGGAGGAGCAGTACTTC. It is translated as CASSWREEQYF. The full variable domain, in which reference TRBV19 and TRBJ2-7 provide the parts outside the CDR3, is DGGITQSPKYLFRKEGQNVTLSCEQNLNHDAMYWYRQDPGQGLRLIYYSQIVNDFQKGDIAEGYSVSREKKESFPLTVTSAQKNPTAFYLCASSWREEQYFGPGTRLTVT.

The chain recombines TRBV6-5 with TRBJ2-3; 7 nucleotides agree with TRBD1. The CDR3 contains 14 residues. After removal of 5 bases from V and 0 bases from J, the junction contained 2 bases not matched to a gene. The germline V gene has CDR1 MNHEY and CDR2 SVGAGI. CDR3 bases: TGTGCCAGCAGTCCGGGACAGAGCACAGATACGCAGTATTTT. Its protein product is CASSPGQSTDTQYF.

The chain recombines TRBV4-1 with TRBJ2-7; D gene uncertain. V lost 0 bases, J lost 5 bases, and 5 bases lay in between. The germline CDR1 and CDR2 sequences are MGHRA and YSYEKL. This CDR3 has 12 amino acids. For the CDR3, the DNA is TGCGCCAGCAGCCAAGATTACAACGAGCAGTACTTC. This codes for CASSQDYNEQYF.

This clone appeared a few times. This chain links TRBV5-4 with TRBJ2-5, with 11 positions matching TRBD1. CDR3 length: 16 amino acids. The V gene end was trimmed by 4 bases and the J gene end by 0 bases; junction bases not matched to a gene: 5. Germline loops: CDR1 SGHNT, CDR2 YYREEE (reference sequence). Written as DNA, the CDR3 is TGTGCCAGCAGCGGTTGGGACAGGGGGGACCAAGAGACCCAGTACTTC. Its translation is CASSGWDRGDQETQYF.

This rearrangement joins TRBV7-2 to TRBJ1-3; 8 bases are a match to TRBD1. V shed 6 bases, J shed 4 bases, and the junction held 5 bases outside the gene matches. CDR3 length equals 14 residues. Per germline, CDR1 SGHTA and CDR2 FQGNSA. The CDR3, as DNA: TGTGCCAGCAGGGACAGGGAGGCAGGAAACACCATATATTTT. Its protein product is CASRDREAGNTIYF. The full variable domain, in which reference TRBV7-2 and TRBJ1-3 provide the parts outside the CDR3, is GAGVSQSPSNKVTEKGKDVELRCDPISGHTALYWYRQSLGQGLEFLIYFQGNSAPDKSGLPSDRFSAERTGGSVSTLTIQRTQQEDSAVYLCASRDREAGNTIYFGEGSWLTVV.

The chain recombines TRBV7-8 with TRBJ2-1; 7 bases align to TRBD1. Per the germline V gene, CDR1 is SGHVS and CDR2 is FQNEAQ. V was clipped by 5 bases and J by 1 base; unmatched bases: 5. The CDR3 length is 15 residues. The CDR3 protein is CASSPKTGSYNEQFF. The DNA for the CDR3 is TGTGCCAGCAGCCCCAAGACAGGGTCCTACAATGAGCAGTTCTTC.

The chain links TRBV28 to TRBJ1-5; D ambiguous. The CDR3 contains 16 residues. CDR1 and CDR2 (germline): MDHEN, SYDVKM. V shed 2 bases and J shed 1 base, with 12 bases lying between them. The CDR3 region has the DNA TGTGCCAGCAGTTTAGTTTTCCAGAAGAGCAATCAGCCCCAGCATTTT. Residues: CASSLVFQKSNQPQHF.

The chain has TRBV6-1 and TRBJ1-1; 8 nucleotides align to TRBD1. Trimming removed 10 bases from V and 5 bases from J; junction bases left unmatched: 3. This CDR3 is 11 amino acids long. Germline CDR1 and CDR2: MNHNS and SASEGT. CDR3 DNA: TGTGCCACCAGGACAGGGACTGAAGCTTTCTTT. Amino acid sequence: CATRTGTEAFF.

The chain is built from TRBV14 and TRBJ2-4; 9 bases map to TRBD2. Germline V lookup: CDR1 SGHDN, CDR2 FVKESK. This CDR3 comprises 15 residues. J was trimmed by 8 bases and V by 2 bases; bases with no gene match: 7. CDR3 residues: CASSQRVAGADIQYF. The CDR3 nucleotides are TGTGCCAGCAGCCAACGAGTAGCGGGGGCGGACATTCAGTACTTC.

V and J are TRBV6-5 and TRBJ1-3; D is uncertain. The germline CDR1 and CDR2 sequences are MNHEY and SVGAGI. V lost 4 bases to trimming and J lost 10 bases, with 11 bases between them. The CDR3 runs 12 residues. CDR3 loop: CASSSPTETIYF. DNA for the CDR3: TGTGCCAGCAGTTCCCCTACCGAAACCATATATTTT.

The chain uses TRBV18 and TRBJ1-1; D is possibly TRBD1 (5 bases). Germline assignment: CDR1 KGHSH and CDR2 LQKENI. This CDR3 is 13 amino acids long. Trimming took 5 bases from V and 1 from J, leaving 8 bases between them. CDR3: CASSATENTEAFF. For the CDR3, the DNA is TGTGCCAGCTCAGCGACAGAGAACACTGAAGCTTTCTTT.

As DNA, the CDR3 is TGTGCCAGCAGCCTAAGACAGGGAAGAGCGAACACCGGGGAGCTGTTTTTT. This gives the protein CASSLRQGRANTGELFF. This chain connects TRBV7-8 to TRBJ2-2, with 7 bases identical to TRBD1. CDR1 SGHVS and CDR2 FQNEAQ come from the germline V gene. The CDR3 length is 17 residues. The ends lost 5 bases at V and 0 bases at J; junction bases unmatched: 9. Drawing the rest from reference TRBV7-8 and TRBJ2-2, the complete variable domain is GAGVSQSPRYKVAKRGQDVALRCDPISGHVSLFWYQQALGQGPEFLTYFQNEAQLDKSGLPSDRFFAERPEGSVSTLKIQRTQQEDSAVYLCASSLRQGRANTGELFFGEGSRLTVL.

The gene calls are TRBV6-5 and TRBJ2-1; D is perhaps TRBD1 (6 bases). Germline-derived CDR1 and CDR2 are MNHEY and SVGAGI. This CDR3 has 14 residues. The V end was cut by 6 bases, the J end by 4 bases, with 13 bases between. The CDR3 here is CASRGAQVYNEQFF. The CDR3 DNA reads as TGTGCCAGCAGGGGGGCACAGGTTTACAATGAGCAGTTCTTC.

The chain recombines TRBV5-6 with TRBJ2-7; D may be TRBD1 (6 bases). Germline V gene lookup returns CDR1 SGHDT and CDR2 YYEEEE. The CDR3 runs to 15 residues. V lost 4 bases, J lost 2 bases, and 16 bases lay in between. CDR3 sequence (DNA): TGTGCCAGCAGCGGTGAAGGGGGAATTACCTACGAGCAGTACTTC. Its translation is CASSGEGGITYEQYF.

The genes are TRBV27 and TRBJ2-5; 7 bases align to TRBD1. CDR1 is MNHEY, CDR2 SMNVEV, per germline (reference sequence). The CDR3 is 16 residues long. The V gene end was trimmed by 7 bases and the J gene end by 2 bases; junction bases not matched to a gene: 13. CDR3 bases: TGTGCCAGCATCCCCCCTCTCACACAGGGGCAAGAGACCCAGTACTTC. This gives the protein CASIPPLTQGQETQYF.

CDR3 nucleotide sequence: TGTGCCAGCAGCTCGTGGACTAGCGGGGGGGAGACCCAGTACTTC. This translates into CASSSWTSGGETQYF. V usage is TRBV7-9 and J usage is TRBJ2-5; 14 bases match TRBD2. CDR1 SEHNR and CDR2 FQNEAQ come from the germline V gene (reference sequence). The V segment lost 4 bases and the J segment 5 bases; nucleotides outside the gene matches: 3. The CDR3 covers 15 residues.

CDR3 coding DNA: TGTGCCAGTAGCGGTAGCTCCAACCCCACAGATACGCAGTATTTT. It codes for CASSGSSNPTDTQYF. The chain couples TRBV19 to TRBJ2-3; D ambiguous. V was pared by 6 bases and J by 2 bases, with 15 bases between. The CDR3 has 15 residues. Germline CDR1 is LNHDA and CDR2 is SQIVND (reference sequence).